This T cell receptor beta chain was observed in a study of technical replicates of blood from several donors. This clone occurred once. Clones were sequenced by immunoSEQ multiplex PCR, and TCRdb holds only the in-frame ones, with some missing. The sample lists about 88,000 clones; just under 95% were seen once. Germline-derived CDR1 and CDR2 are SGHTA and FQGTGA. V dropped 11 bases and J dropped 3; count of bases not matched to a gene: 15. CDR3 length: 16 amino acids. The receptor was derived from a human donor in good health. This chain connects TRBV7-3 to TRBJ2-2, with 7 bases that match TRBD2. The sequenced sample was T cells isolated from PBMCs. CDR3 nucleotide sequence: TGTGCCGGGATTTTCGGGGGAGGGCCACACACCGGGGAGCTGTTTTTT. Protein: CAGIFGGGPHTGELFF.